The next 11 T cell receptor beta chains were all read from a single sample in a study of blood T cell repertoires in COVID-19. TCRdb keeps only in-frame clones here, not all; method: immunoSEQ multiplex PCR. In the table there are some 250,000 clones, 86% of which are singletons. Input material: peripheral blood. The origin of the receptors is a young man with active or convalescent COVID-19.

The V gene is TRBV30, the J gene TRBJ2-3, with D tentatively TRBD2 (5 bases). The V end lost 1 base, the J end lost 0 bases, and 8 bases lay between the germline ends. From germline, CDR1 is GTSNPN and CDR2 SVGIG (reference sequence). This CDR3 has 14 residues. The CDR3 is CAWSGRTSTDTQYF. The CDR3 DNA is TGTGCCTGGAGTGGGCGGACTAGCACAGATACGCAGTATTTT. Supplemented by reference TRBV30 and TRBJ2-3, the full variable domain reads SQTIHQWPATLVQPVGSPLSLECTVEGTSNPNLYWYRQAAGRGLQLLFYSVGIGQISSEVPQNLSASRPQDRQFILSSKKLLLSDSGFYLCAWSGRTSTDTQYFGPGTRLTVL.

V usage is TRBV7-2 and J usage is TRBJ2-5; TRBD2 matches at 13 bases. Germline values: CDR1 SGHTA, CDR2 FQGNSA. J gave up 4 bases and V 5 bases, and 4 bases lay outside the gene matches. The CDR3 covers 15 residues. CDR3 sequence: CASSQGLAGRETQYF. In DNA, the CDR3 is TGTGCCAGCAGCCAGGGACTAGCGGGGAGAGAGACCCAGTACTTC.

The J gene is TRBJ2-1, the V gene TRBV5-1, with D possibly matching TRBD1 (6 bases). Germline V gives CDR1 SGHRS, CDR2 YFSETQ. The V end was cut by 1 base, the J end by 5 bases, with 10 bases between. This CDR3 has 14 amino acids. The CDR3: CASSLTGLNNEQFF. DNA for the CDR3: TGCGCCAGCAGCTTGACAGGGTTGAACAATGAGCAGTTCTTC.

This chain links TRBV5-1 with TRBJ2-6, with 7 bases aligning to TRBD1. CDR1 SGHRS and CDR2 YFSETQ come from the germline V gene. V gave up 4 bases and J gave up 1 base; unmatched junction bases: 8. The CDR3 is 17 amino acids. The CDR3 is CASSQGTALSGANVLTF. In DNA, the CDR3 is TGCGCCAGCAGCCAAGGGACAGCACTTTCTGGGGCCAACGTCCTGACTTTC.

The chain joins TRBV13 to TRBJ1-3; D ambiguous. V lost 7 bases to trimming and J lost 2 bases, with 9 bases between them. This CDR3 is 13 amino acids long. CDR1 PRHDT and CDR2 FYEKMQ come from the germline V gene (reference sequence). As DNA, the CDR3 is TGTGCCAGCACCTACTATACTGGAAACACCATATATTTT. Protein: CASTYYTGNTIYF.

The chain employs TRBV9 and TRBJ1-2; D is unresolved. V was trimmed by 0 bases and J by 5 bases, leaving 17 bases between them. Germline CDR1 reads SGDLS; CDR2 reads YYNGEE. The CDR3 is 16 amino acids. CDR3 nucleotides: TGTGCCAGCAGCGTAGTTCCCGCAGGAAGAGGGTATGGCTACACCTTC. Translating gives CASSVVPAGRGYGYTF.

The chain carries TRBV4-1 and TRBJ1-6; 11 nucleotides line up with TRBD1. Germline CDR1 MGHRA, CDR2 YSYEKL. V shed 3 bases, J shed 9 bases, and the junction held 7 bases outside the gene matches. The CDR3 runs 16 residues. The CDR3 DNA reads as TGCGCCAGCAGCCAGAGTCCGGGGACAGGGGGTTCACCCCTCCACTTT. It encodes CASSQSPGTGGSPLHF.

The chain uses TRBV4-1 and TRBJ1-2, with 10 bases that match TRBD1. In germline, CDR1 is MGHRA, CDR2 YSYEKL. Trimming at V came to 6 bases and at J to 4 bases, leaving 11 bases not matched to a gene. This CDR3 has 16 amino acids. The chain's CDR3 is CASRQPGQGLTYGYTF. The DNA of the CDR3 is TGCGCCAGCAGACAACCGGGACAGGGGTTGACCTATGGCTACACCTTC.

The chain links TRBV19 to TRBJ2-1; 8 nucleotides agree with TRBD2. CDR1 and CDR2 (germline): LNHDA, SQIVND (reference sequence). V dropped 1 base and J dropped 5; count of bases not matched to a gene: 10. The CDR3 has 17 amino acids. The CDR3 protein is CASSIVPTGGPHNEQFF. In DNA form, the CDR3 reads TGTGCCAGTAGTATAGTCCCTACGGGGGGGCCGCACAATGAGCAGTTCTTC.

This chain uses TRBV4-2 with TRBJ2-3; tentative D call: TRBD2 (6 bases). Germline loops: CDR1 LGHNA, CDR2 YNFKEQ. With 3 bases removed from V and 0 bases from J, the gap between germline ends came to 10 bases. The CDR3 extends over 15 amino acids. The CDR3 coding sequence is TGTGCCAGCAGCCAGACTAGGAGTAGCACAGATACGCAGTATTTT. Its translation is CASSQTRSSTDTQYF.

The chain combines TRBV4-2 with TRBJ1-4; tentatively, D is TRBD1 (5 bases). The CDR3 has 17 amino acids. Germline CDR1 and CDR2: LGHNA and YNFKEQ. V gave up 3 bases and J gave up 3 bases, with 17 bases separating them. CDR3 sequence: CASSQDTTRFSNEKLFF. The CDR3 DNA is TGTGCCAGCAGCCAGGACACGACCAGGTTTTCTAATGAAAAACTGTTTTTT.